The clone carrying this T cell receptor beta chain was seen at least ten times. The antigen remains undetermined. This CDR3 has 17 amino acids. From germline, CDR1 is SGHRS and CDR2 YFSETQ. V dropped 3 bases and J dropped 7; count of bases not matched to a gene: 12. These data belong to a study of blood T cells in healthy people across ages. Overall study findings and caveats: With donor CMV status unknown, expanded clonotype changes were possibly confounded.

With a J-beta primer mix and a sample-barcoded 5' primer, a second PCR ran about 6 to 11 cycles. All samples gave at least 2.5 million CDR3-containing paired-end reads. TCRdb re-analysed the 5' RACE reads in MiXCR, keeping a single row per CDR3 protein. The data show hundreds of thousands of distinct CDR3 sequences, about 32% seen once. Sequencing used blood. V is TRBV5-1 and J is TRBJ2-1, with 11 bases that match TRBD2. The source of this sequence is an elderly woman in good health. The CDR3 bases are TGCGCCAGCAGCTCGAACCCACTAGCGGGGGCCCGGAATGAGCAGTTCTTC. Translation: CASSSNPLAGARNEQFF.